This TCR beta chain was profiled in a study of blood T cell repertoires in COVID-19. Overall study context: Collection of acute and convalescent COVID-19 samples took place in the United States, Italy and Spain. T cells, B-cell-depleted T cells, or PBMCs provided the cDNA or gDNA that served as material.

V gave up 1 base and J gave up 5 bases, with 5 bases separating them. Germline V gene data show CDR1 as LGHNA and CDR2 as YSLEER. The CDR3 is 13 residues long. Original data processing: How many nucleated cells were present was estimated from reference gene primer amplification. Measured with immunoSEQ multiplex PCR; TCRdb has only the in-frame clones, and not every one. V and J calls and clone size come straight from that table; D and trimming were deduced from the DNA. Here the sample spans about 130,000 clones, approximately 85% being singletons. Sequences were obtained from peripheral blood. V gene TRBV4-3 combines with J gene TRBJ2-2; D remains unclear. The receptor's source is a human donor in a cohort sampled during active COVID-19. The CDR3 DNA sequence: TGCGCCAGCAGCCAAGCAGGAACCGGGGAGCTGTTTTTT. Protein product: CASSQAGTGELFF.